Listed below are T cell receptor beta chains from one sample, sequenced in a study of blood T cell repertoires in COVID-19. Clones were read by immunoSEQ multiplex PCR, and TCRdb kept only the in-frame ones, dropping some. The data hold roughly 180,000 clones, with approximately 86% observed a single time. The material sequenced was peripheral blood. These receptor sequences come from a man in his 60s with acute or convalescent COVID-19. Both conserved end residues are part of each CDR3. The D gene is left open where the match is weak. Expanded clones get a size class; other rows say once, few or many, or leave the size out.

V	D	J	size	CDR3	DNA
TRBV11-3	NA	TRBJ2-2	NA	CASSLDIQAGELFF	TGTGCCAGCAGCTTAGATATCCAGGCCGGGGAGCTGTTTTTT
TRBV5-5	NA	TRBJ2-7	NA	CASSRGRGYYEQYF	TGTGCCAGCAGCCGTGGACGGGGATACTACGAGCAGTACTTC
TRBV24-1	TRBD1	TRBJ2-3	NA	CATSDHTGASDTQYF	TGTGCCACCAGTGACCATACAGGGGCATCAGATACGCAGTATTTT
TRBV7-9	NA	TRBJ1-5	NA	CASRSTGPQPQHF	TGTGCCAGCAGGTCAACAGGGCCTCAGCCCCAGCATTTT
TRBV9	TRBD1	TRBJ1-2	NA	CASSAGGRLTYGYTF	TGTGCCAGCAGCGCAGGGGGCAGGTTGACCTATGGCTACACCTTC
TRBV24-1	TRBD2	TRBJ2-1	NA	CATSERLAGGLNEQFF	TGTGCCACCAGTGAGCGACTAGCGGGAGGGCTGAATGAGCAGTTCTTC
TRBV9	NA	TRBJ2-5	NA	CASSVDGSQETQYF	TGTGCCAGCAGCGTAGATGGTAGCCAAGAGACCCAGTACTTC
TRBV28	TRBD2	TRBJ2-1	NA	CASSSPTSAARNEQFF	TGTGCCAGCAGTTCCCCCACTAGCGCCGCGAGGAATGAGCAGTTCTTC
TRBV3-1/TRBV3-2	NA	TRBJ2-2	NA	CASSPIRGRTNTGELFF	TGTGCCAGCAGTCCCATCAGGGGGAGGACGAACACCGGGGAGCTGTTTTTT
TRBV27	NA	TRBJ2-5	NA	CASSLRRSQETQYF	TGTGCCAGCAGTTTGAGACGGAGCCAAGAGACCCAGTACTTC
TRBV29-1	NA	TRBJ2-3	once	CSVVGEGGTDTQYF	TGCAGCGTTGTGGGAGAGGGGGGCACAGATACGCAGTATTTT
TRBV9	NA	TRBJ1-1	NA	CASSGGPPGQNTEAFF	TGTGCCAGCAGCGGCGGACCCCCGGGACAGAACACTGAAGCTTTCTTT
TRBV5-4	NA	TRBJ2-3	NA	CASSHSTDTQYF	TGTGCCAGCAGTCACTCGACAGATACGCAGTATTTT
TRBV5-1	NA	TRBJ2-1	NA	CASSRREGGEQFF	TGCGCCAGCAGCAGACGGGAAGGAGGTGAGCAGTTCTTC
TRBV29-1	TRBD2	TRBJ2-5	NA	CSVGGLADQETQYF	TGCAGCGTTGGGGGACTAGCGGACCAAGAGACCCAGTACTTC
TRBV3-1/TRBV3-2	NA	TRBJ1-1	NA	CASSQVRSMNTEAFF	TGTGCCAGCAGCCAAGTTCGCAGTATGAACACTGAAGCTTTCTTT
TRBV19	TRBD1	TRBJ2-1	NA	CASSPYRGDEQFF	TGTGCCAGTAGTCCATACAGGGGGGATGAGCAGTTCTTC
TRBV15	NA	TRBJ1-2	NA	CATSRDEGGGGYTF	TGTGCCACCAGCAGAGATGAGGGTGGTGGGGGCTACACCTTC
TRBV3-1/TRBV3-2	NA	TRBJ1-3	NA	CASSQVGGALGNTIYF	TGTGCCAGCAGCCAAGTAGGGGGTGCGCTTGGAAACACCATATATTTT
TRBV23-1	TRBD1	TRBJ2-4	NA	CASSQTGVGAKNIQYF	TGCGCCAGCAGTCAAACAGGGGTCGGGGCCAAAAACATTCAGTACTTC
TRBV7-9	TRBD1	TRBJ1-6	once	CASSSQGAQVNSPLHF	TGTGCCAGCAGCTCGCAGGGGGCACAGGTGAATTCACCCCTCCACTTT
TRBV3-1/TRBV3-2	NA	TRBJ1-3	NA	CASSQAAGQARF	TGTGCCAGCAGCCAGGCTGCAGGGCAAGCTCGCTTT